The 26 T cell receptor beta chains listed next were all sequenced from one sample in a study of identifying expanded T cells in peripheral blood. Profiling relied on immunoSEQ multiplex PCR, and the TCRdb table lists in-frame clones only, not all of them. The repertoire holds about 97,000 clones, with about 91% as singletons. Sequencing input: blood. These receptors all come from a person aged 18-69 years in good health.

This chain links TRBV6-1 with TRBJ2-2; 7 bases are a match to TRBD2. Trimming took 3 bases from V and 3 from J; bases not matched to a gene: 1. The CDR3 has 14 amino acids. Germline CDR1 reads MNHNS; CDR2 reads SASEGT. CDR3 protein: CASSEGGYTGELFF. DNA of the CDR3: TGTGCCAGCAGTGAGGGGGGGTACACCGGGGAGCTGTTTTTT.

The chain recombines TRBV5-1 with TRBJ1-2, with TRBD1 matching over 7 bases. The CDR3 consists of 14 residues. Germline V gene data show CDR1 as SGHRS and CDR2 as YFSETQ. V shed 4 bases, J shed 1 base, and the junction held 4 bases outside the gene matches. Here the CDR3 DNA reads TGCGCCAGCAGCGACCGACAGGGTAACTATGGCTACACCTTC. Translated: CASSDRQGNYGYTF.

The CDR3 coding sequence is TGTGCCAGCAGTTCAAGGTTTGAAGCTTTCTTT. Amino acid sequence: CASSSRFEAFF. The chain carries TRBV6-5 and TRBJ1-1; no clear D. With 4 bases removed from V and 7 bases from J, the gap between germline ends came to 7 bases. This CDR3 is 11 amino acids long. Germline CDR1 and CDR2: MNHEY and SVGAGI.

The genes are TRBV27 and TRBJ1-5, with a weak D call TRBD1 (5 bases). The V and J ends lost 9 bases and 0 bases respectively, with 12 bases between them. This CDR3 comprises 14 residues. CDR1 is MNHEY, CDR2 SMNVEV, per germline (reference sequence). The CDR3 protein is CASGRDVSNQPQHF. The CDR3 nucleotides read TGTGCCAGTGGAAGGGACGTTAGCAATCAGCCCCAGCATTTT.

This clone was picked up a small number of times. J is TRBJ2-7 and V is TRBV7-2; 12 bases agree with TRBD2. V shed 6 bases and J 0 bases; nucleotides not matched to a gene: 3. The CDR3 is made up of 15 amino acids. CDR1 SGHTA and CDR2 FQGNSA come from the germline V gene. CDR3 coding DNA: TGTGCCAGCAGTGGACTAGCGGGGAGCTCCTACGAGCAGTACTTC. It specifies CASSGLAGSSYEQYF.

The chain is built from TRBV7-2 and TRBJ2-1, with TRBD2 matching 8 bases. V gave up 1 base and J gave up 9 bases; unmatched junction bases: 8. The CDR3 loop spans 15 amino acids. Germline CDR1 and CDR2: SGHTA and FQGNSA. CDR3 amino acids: CASSLDAGGAGEQFF. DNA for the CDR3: TGTGCCAGCAGCTTAGACGCCGGGGGGGCCGGTGAGCAGTTCTTC.

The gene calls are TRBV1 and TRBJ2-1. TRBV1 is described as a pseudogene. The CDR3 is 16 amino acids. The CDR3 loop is CTSSLPDPSTYNEQFF. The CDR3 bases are TGCACCAGCAGCCTGCCGGACCCTTCGACCTACAATGAGCAGTTCTTC.

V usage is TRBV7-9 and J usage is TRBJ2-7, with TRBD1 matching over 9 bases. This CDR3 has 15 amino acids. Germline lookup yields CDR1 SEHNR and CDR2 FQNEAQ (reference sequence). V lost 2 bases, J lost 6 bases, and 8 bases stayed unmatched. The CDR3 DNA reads TGTGCCAGCAGCTTACCCGGGACAGGGATGAGCGAGCAGTACTTC. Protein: CASSLPGTGMSEQYF.

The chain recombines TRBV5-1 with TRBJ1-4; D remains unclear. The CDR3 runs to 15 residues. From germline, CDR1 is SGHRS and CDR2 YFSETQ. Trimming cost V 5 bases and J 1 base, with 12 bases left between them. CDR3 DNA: TGCGCCAGCAGAGAAGGGCCGGGAACTAATGAAAAACTGTTTTTT. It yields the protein CASREGPGTNEKLFF.

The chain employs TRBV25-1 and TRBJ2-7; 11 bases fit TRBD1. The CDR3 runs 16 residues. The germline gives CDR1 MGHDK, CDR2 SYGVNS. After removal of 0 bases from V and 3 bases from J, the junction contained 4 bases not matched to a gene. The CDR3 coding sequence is TGTGCCAGCAGTGAATATATGGGACAGGGGGGCTACGAGCAGTACTTC. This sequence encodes CASSEYMGQGGYEQYF.

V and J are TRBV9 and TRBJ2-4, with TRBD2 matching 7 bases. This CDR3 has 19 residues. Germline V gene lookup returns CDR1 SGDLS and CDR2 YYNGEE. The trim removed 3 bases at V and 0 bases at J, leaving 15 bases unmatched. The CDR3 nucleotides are TGTGCCAGCAGCGCCGGGGGAGGGGCGAAGACAATAGCCAAAAACATTCAGTACTTC. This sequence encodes CASSAGGGAKTIAKNIQYF.

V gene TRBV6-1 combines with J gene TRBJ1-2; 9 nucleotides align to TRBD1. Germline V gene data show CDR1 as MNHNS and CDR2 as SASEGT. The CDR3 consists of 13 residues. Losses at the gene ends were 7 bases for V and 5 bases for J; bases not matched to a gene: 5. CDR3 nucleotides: TGTGCCAGCAAATCGGGACAGGGATATGGCTACACCTTC. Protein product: CASKSGQGYGYTF.

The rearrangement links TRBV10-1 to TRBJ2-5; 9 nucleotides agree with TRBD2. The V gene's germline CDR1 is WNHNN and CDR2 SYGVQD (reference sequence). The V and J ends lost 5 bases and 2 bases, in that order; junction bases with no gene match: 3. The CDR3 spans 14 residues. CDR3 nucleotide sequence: TGCGCCAGCAGTCTGAGCGGGGGGCAAGAGACCCAGTACTTC. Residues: CASSLSGGQETQYF.

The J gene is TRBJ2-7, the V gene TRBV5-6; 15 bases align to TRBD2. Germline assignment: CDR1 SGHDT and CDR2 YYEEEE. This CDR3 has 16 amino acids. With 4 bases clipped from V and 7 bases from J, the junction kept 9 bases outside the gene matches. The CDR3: CASSAPGTSGGKEQYF. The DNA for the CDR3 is TGTGCCAGCAGCGCTCCCGGGACTAGCGGGGGGAAGGAGCAGTACTTC. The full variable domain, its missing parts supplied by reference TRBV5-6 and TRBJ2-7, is DAGVTQSPTHLIKTRGQQVTLRCSPKSGHDTVSWYQQALGQGPQFIFQYYEEEERQRGNFPDRFSGHQFPNYSSELNVNALLLGDSALYLCASSAPGTSGGKEQYFGPGTRLTVT.

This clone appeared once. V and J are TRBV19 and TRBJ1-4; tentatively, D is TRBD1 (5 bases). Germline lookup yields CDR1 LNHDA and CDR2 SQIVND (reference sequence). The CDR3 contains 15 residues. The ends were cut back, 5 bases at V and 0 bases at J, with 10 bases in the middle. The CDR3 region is CASSSDSATNEKLFF. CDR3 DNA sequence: TGTGCCAGTAGTTCAGACAGTGCAACTAATGAAAAACTGTTTTTT.

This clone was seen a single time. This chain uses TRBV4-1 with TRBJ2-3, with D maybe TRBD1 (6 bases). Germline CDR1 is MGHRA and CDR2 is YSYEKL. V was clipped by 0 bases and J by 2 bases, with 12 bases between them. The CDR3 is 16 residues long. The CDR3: CASSQDNRVFTDTQYF. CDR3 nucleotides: TGCGCCAGCAGCCAAGATAACAGGGTCTTCACAGATACGCAGTATTTT.

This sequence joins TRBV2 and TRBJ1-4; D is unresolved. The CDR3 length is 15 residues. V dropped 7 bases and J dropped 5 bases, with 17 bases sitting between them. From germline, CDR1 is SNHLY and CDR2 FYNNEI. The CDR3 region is CASTRLDTKNEKLFF. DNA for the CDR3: TGTGCCAGCACTCGCCTCGACACGAAAAATGAAAAACTGTTTTTT.

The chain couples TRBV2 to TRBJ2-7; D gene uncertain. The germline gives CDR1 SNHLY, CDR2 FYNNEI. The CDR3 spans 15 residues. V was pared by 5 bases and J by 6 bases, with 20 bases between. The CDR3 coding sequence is TGTGCCAGCAGTATAGCCGGGTCCAAGAACTCCGAGCAGTACTTC. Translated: CASSIAGSKNSEQYF.

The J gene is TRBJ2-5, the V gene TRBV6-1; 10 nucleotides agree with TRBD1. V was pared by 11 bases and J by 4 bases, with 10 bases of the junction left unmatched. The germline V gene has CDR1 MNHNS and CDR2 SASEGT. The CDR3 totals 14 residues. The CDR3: CAGDRGAPGETQYF. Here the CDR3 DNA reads TGTGCCGGGGACAGGGGCGCCCCAGGAGAGACCCAGTACTTC.

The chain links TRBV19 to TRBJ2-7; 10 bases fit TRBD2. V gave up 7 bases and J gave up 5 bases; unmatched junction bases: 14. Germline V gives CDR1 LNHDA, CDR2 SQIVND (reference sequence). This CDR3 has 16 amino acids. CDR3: CASNRGGLAGADEQYF. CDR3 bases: TGTGCCAGTAATCGAGGCGGGCTAGCGGGAGCCGACGAGCAGTACTTC.

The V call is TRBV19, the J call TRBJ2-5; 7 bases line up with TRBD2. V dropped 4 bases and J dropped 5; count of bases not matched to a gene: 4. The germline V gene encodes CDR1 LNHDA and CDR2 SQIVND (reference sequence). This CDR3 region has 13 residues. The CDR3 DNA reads TGTGCCAGTAGTAGCGGGAGTCGGGAGACCCAGTACTTC. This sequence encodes CASSSGSRETQYF.

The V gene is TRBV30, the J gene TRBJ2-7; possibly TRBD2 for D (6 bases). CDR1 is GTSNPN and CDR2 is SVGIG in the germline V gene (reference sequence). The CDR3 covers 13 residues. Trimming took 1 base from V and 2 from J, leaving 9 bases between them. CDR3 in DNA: TGTGCCTGGAGTGCTGGGGGGACCTACGAGCAGTACTTC. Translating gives CAWSAGGTYEQYF.

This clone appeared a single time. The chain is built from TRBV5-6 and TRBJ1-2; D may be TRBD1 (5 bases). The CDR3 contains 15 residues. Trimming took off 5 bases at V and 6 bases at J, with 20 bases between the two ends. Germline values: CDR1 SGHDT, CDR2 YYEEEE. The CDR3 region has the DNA TGTGCCAGCAGAAAAGGGGCGGTCTTTTATGATGGCTACACCTTC. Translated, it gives CASRKGAVFYDGYTF.

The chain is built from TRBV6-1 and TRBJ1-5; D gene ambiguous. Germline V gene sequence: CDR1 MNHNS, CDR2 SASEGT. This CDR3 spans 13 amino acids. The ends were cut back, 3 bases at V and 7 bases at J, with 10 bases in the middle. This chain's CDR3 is CASSEVEHQPQHF. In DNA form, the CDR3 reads TGTGCCAGCAGTGAGGTGGAACACCAGCCCCAGCATTTT.

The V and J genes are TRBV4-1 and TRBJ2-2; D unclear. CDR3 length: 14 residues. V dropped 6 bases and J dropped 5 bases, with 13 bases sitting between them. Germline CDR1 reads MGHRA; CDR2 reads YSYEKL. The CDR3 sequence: CASSVAVTTGELFF. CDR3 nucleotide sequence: TGCGCCAGCAGTGTAGCTGTAACTACCGGGGAGCTGTTTTTT.

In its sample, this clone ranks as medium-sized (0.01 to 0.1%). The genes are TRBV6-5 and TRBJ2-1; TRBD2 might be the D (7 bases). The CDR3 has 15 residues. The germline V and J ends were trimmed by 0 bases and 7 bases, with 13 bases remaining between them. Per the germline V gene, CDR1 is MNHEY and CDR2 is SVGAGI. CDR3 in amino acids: CASSYSGGGWNEQFF. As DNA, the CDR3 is TGTGCCAGCAGTTACTCTGGCGGGGGCTGGAATGAGCAGTTCTTC.